This TCR beta chain is from a study of blood T cell repertoires in COVID-19. Looking at the study overall: Sites in the United States, Italy and Spain provided acute and convalescent COVID-19 samples.

The method was immunoSEQ multiplex PCR; TCRdb's version includes in-frame clones alone and lacks a portion of them. The table records about 380,000 clones, 85% of them present only once. The clonotype was recovered from a woman under 30 with acute or convalescent COVID-19. The specimen sequenced was peripheral blood.

In nucleotides, the CDR3 is TGCGCCAGCAGCCAAGGGATGGAGGGCTCTGGAGGCTACACCTTC. Its protein is CASSQGMEGSGGYTF. The V and J genes are TRBV4-1 and TRBJ1-2; D ambiguous. Trimming removed 1 base at V and 8 bases at J, with 17 bases between. The CDR3 is made up of 15 amino acids. Germline assignment: CDR1 MGHRA and CDR2 YSYEKL.